This T cell receptor (beta chain) is from a study of blood T cell repertoires in COVID-19. For the study at large: Collection of acute and convalescent COVID-19 samples took place in the United States, Italy and Spain.

The study recruited people aged about 18 to 95 years across about 25 US areas. Membership in each cohort depended on participant-reported clinical history. Authors' methods: Reference gene primer amplification in the assay estimated nucleated cell counts. Sequenced by immunoSEQ multiplex PCR; TCRdb stores in-frame clones only, minus some. V and J calls and clone size follow that table, whereas D and trimming were derived from the DNA. The table lists a few hundred thousand clones, about 89% of them singletons. The sequence derives from a human donor in a cohort exposed to, infected with or recovered from COVID-19 (not recorded which). The donor label of this sample is uncertain. Sequencing input: PBMCs or T cells enriched from blood (not recorded which).

CDR3 nucleotides: TGTGCCAGCAGCCACCTGCGGGGGGGGGAGAATGAGCAGTTCTTC. Translation gives CASSHLRGGENEQFF. The chain recombines TRBV3-1 (or the pseudogene TRBV3-2) with TRBJ2-1; 9 nucleotides line up with TRBD2. The CDR3 has 15 amino acids. V lost 3 bases to trimming and J lost 7 bases; unmatched junction nucleotides: 7. Per germline, CDR1 LGHDT and CDR2 YNNKEL (reference sequence).